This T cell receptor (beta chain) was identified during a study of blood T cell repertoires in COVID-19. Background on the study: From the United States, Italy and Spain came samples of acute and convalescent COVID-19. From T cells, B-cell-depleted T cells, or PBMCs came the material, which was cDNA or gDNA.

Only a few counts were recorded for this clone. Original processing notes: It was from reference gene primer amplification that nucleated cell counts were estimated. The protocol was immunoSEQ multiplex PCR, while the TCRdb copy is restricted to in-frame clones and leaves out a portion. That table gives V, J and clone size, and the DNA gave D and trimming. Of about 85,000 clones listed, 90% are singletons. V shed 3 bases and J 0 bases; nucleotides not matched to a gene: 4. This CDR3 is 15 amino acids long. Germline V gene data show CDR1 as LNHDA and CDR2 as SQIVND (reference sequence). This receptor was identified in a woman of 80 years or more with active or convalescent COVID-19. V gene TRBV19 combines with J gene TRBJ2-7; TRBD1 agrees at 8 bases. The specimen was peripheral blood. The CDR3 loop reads CASSIRTGSSYEQYF. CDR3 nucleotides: TGTGCCAGTAGTATTCGGACAGGGAGCTCCTACGAGCAGTACTTC.